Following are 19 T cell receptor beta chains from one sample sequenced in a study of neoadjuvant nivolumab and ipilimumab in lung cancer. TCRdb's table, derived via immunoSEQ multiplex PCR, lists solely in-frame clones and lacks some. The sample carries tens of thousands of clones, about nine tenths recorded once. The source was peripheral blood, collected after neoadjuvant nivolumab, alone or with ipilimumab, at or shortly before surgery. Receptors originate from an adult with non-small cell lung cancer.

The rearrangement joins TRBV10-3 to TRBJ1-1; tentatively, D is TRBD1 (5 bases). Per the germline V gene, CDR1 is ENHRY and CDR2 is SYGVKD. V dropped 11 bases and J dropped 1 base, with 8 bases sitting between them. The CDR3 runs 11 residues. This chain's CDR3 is CASQGNTEAFF. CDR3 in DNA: TGTGCCTCGCAGGGGAACACTGAAGCTTTCTTT.

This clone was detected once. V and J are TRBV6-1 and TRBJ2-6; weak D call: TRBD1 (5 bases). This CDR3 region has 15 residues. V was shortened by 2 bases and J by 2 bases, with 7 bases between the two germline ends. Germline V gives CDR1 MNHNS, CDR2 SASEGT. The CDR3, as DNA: TGTGCCAGCAGTGAATGGGGCGCTGGGGCCAACGTCCTGACTTTC. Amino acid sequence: CASSEWGAGANVLTF.

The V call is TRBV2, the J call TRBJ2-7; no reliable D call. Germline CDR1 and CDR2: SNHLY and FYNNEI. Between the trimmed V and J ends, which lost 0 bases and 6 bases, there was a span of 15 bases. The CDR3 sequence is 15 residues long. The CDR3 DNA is TGTGCCAGCAGTGAAGCCTATGGGGATTTAACCGAGCAGTACTTC. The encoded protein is CASSEAYGDLTEQYF.

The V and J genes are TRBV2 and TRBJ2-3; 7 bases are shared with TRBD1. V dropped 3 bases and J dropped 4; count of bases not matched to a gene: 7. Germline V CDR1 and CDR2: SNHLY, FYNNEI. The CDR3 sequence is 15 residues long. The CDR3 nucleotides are TGTGCCAGCAGTGAGCCCCACAGGGGAGCAGATACGCAGTATTTT. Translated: CASSEPHRGADTQYF. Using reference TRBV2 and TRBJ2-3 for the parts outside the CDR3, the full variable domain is EPEVTQTPSHQVTQMGQEVILRCVPISNHLYFYWYRQILGQKVEFLVSFYNNEISEKSEIFDDQFSVERPDGSNFTLKIRSTKLEDSAMYFCASSEPHRGADTQYFGPGTRLTVL.

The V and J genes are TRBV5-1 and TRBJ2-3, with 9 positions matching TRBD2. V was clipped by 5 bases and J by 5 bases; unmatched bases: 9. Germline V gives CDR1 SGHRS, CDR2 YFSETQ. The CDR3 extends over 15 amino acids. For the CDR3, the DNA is TGCGCCAGCAGTACGGCGGGGGGGCCCGGAGATACGCAGTATTTT. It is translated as CASSTAGGPGDTQYF.

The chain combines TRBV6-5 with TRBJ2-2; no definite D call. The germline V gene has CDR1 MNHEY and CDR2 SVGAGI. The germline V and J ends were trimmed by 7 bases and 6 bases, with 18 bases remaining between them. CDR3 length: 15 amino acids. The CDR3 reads CASKKGSVSPGELFF. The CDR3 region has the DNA TGTGCCAGCAAGAAAGGGTCGGTTTCCCCCGGGGAGCTGTTTTTT.

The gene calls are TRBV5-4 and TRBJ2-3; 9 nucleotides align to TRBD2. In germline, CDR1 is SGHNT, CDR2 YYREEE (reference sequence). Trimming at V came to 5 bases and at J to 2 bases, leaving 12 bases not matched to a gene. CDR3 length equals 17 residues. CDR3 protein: CASRRAGGLHLTDTQYF. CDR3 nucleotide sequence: TGTGCCAGCAGGAGAGCGGGGGGCCTTCATCTCACAGATACGCAGTATTTT.

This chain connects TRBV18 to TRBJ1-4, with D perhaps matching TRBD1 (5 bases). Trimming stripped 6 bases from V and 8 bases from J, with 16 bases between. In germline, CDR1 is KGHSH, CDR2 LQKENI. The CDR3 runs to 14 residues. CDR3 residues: CASSDSRAGEKLFF. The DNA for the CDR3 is TGTGCCAGCTCTGATAGCAGGGCTGGAGAAAAACTGTTTTTT. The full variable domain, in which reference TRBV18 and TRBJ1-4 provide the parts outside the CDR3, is NAGVMQNPRHLVRRRGQEARLRCSPMKGHSHVYWYRQLPEEGLKFMVYLQKENIIDESGMPKERFSAEFPKEGPSILRIQQVVRGDSAAYFCASSDSRAGEKLFFGSGTQLSVL.

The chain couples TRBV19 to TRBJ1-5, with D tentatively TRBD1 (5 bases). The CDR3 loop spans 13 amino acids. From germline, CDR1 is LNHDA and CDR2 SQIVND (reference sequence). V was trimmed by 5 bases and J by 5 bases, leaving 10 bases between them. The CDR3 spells CASSLLGDQPQHF. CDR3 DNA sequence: TGTGCCAGTAGTCTTCTGGGGGATCAGCCCCAGCATTTT.

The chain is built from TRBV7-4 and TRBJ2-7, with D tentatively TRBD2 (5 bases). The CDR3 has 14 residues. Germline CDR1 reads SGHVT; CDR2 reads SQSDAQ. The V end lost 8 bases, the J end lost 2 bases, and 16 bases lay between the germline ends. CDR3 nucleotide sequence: TGTGCCAGCGTTCCGGGAAGGAAAGCCTACGAGCAGTACTTC. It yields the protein CASVPGRKAYEQYF. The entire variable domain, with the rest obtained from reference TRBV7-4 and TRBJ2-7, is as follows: GAGVSQSPRYKVAKRGRDVALRCDSISGHVTLYWYRQTLGQGSEVLTYSQSDAQRDKSGRPSGRFSAERPERSVSTLKIQRTEQGDSAVYLCASVPGRKAYEQYFGPGTRLTVT.

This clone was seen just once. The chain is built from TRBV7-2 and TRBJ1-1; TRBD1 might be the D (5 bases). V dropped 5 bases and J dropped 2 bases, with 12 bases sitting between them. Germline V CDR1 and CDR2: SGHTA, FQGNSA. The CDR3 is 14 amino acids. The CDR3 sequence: CASSRDSYNTEAFF. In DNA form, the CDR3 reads TGTGCCAGCAGCCGCGACAGTTACAACACTGAAGCTTTCTTT.

The CDR3 DNA sequence: TGTGCCAGCAGCATTAGCGGATCCTACGAGCAGTACTTC. Residues: CASSISGSYEQYF. The rearrangement joins TRBV7-9 to TRBJ2-7, with D maybe TRBD2 (6 bases). The V end lost 5 bases, the J end lost 1 base, and 9 bases lay between the germline ends. Germline CDR1 SEHNR, CDR2 FQNEAQ (reference sequence). The CDR3 runs 13 residues.

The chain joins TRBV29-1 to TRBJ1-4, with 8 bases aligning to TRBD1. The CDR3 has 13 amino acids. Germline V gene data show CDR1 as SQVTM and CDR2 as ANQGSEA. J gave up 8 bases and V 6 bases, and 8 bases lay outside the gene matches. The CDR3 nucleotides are TGCAGCGTAAACGACAGGGGCTTCGAAAAACTGTTTTTT. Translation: CSVNDRGFEKLFF.

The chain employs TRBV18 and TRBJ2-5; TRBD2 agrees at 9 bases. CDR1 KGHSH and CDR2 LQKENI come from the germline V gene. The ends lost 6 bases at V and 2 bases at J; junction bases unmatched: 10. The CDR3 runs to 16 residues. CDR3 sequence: CASSEGSGGSQETQYF. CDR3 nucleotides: TGTGCCAGCTCCGAGGGAAGCGGGGGGTCACAAGAGACCCAGTACTTC.

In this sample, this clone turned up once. The CDR3 DNA follows: TGTGCCAGCTCACCAGGGACTGAAGCTTTCTTT. Its protein product is CASSPGTEAFF. V gene TRBV18 combines with J gene TRBJ1-1, with no clear D. This CDR3 has 11 residues. V dropped 2 bases and J dropped 5 bases, with 3 bases sitting between them. CDR1 is KGHSH and CDR2 is LQKENI in the germline V gene. Using reference TRBV18 and TRBJ1-1 for the parts outside the CDR3, the full variable domain is NAGVMQNPRHLVRRRGQEARLRCSPMKGHSHVYWYRQLPEEGLKFMVYLQKENIIDESGMPKERFSAEFPKEGPSILRIQQVVRGDSAAYFCASSPGTEAFFGQGTRLTVV.

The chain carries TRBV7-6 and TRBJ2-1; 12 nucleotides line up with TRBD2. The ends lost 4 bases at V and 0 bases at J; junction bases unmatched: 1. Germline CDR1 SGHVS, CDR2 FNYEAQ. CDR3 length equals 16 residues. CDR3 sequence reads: CASSSTSGSSYNEQFF. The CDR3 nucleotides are TGTGCCAGCAGCTCGACTAGCGGGAGCTCCTACAATGAGCAGTTCTTC.

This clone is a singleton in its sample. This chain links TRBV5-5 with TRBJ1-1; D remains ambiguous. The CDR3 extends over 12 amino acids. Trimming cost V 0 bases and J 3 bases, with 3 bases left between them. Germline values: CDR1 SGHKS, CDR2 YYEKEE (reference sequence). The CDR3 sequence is CASSLGDTEAFF. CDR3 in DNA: TGTGCCAGCAGCTTGGGTGACACTGAAGCTTTCTTT. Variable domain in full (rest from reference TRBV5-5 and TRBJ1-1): DAGVTQSPTHLIKTRGQQVTLRCSPISGHKSVSWYQQVLGQGPQFIFQYYEKEERGRGNFPDRFSARQFPNYSSELNVNALLLGDSALYLCASSLGDTEAFFGQGTRLTVV.

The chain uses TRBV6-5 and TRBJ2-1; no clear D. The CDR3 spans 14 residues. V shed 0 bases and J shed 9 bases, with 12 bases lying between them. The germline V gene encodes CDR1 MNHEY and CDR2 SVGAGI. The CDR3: CASSYSVGDLEQFF. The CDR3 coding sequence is TGTGCCAGCAGTTACTCGGTTGGCGATCTTGAGCAGTTCTTC.

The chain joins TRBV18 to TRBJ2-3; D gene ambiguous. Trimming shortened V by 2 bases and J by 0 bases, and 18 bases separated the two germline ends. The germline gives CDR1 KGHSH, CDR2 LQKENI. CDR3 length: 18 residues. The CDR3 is CASSPYGLKGFSTDTQYF. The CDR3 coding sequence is TGTGCCAGCTCACCATACGGCTTGAAGGGTTTTAGCACAGATACGCAGTATTTT.